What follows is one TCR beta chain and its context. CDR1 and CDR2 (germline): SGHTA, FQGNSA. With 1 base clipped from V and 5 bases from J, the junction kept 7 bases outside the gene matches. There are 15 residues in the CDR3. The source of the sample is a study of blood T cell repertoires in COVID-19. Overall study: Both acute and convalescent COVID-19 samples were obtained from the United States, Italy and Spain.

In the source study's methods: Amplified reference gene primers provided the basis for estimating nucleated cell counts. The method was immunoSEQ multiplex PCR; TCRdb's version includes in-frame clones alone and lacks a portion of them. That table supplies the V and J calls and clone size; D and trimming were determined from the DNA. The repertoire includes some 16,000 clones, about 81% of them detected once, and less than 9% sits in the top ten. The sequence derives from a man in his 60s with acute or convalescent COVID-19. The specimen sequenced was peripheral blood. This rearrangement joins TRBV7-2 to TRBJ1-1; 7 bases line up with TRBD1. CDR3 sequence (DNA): TGTGCCAGCAGCTTAGAAAGGGGGCAGGGGACTGAAGCTTTCTTT. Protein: CASSLERGQGTEAFF.